This T cell receptor (beta chain) stems from a study of cytomegalovirus exposure and HLA in healthy donors. Study summary: An early data release held around 80 million unique TCRs from HLA-typed donors.

Turning to this clone: Its target is unknown.

Whole-study findings and limits: Productive status was seen about 87% or about 30% of the time for most TCR beta V segments in an earlier analysis. Reportedly, cytomegalovirus status was diagnosed with high sensitivity and specificity.

The PCR contained 60 Vbeta and 13 Jbeta primers. Clones were read by immunoSEQ multiplex PCR, and TCRdb kept only the in-frame ones, dropping some. The sample lists roughly 100,000 clones, 60% to 85% occurring once. Germline CDR1 reads SQVTM; CDR2 reads ANQGSEA. Trimming took off 0 bases at V and 2 bases at J, with 11 bases between the two ends. The CDR3 contains 14 residues. The sequenced material came from PBMCs. This clonotype originated in a woman in her 40s in good health and CMV-seronegative. The chain employs TRBV29-1 and TRBJ2-7; D gene uncertain. This chain's CDR3 is CSVEDSSNTYEQYF. As DNA, the CDR3 is TGCAGCGTTGAAGATTCCAGTAATACCTACGAGCAGTACTTC.